Shown below are 9 T cell receptor beta chains from a single sample sequenced in a study of cytomegalovirus exposure and HLA in healthy donors. Repertoires were generated with immunoSEQ multiplex PCR, while TCRdb's copy carries only in-frame clones and drops some. This sample yields over 150,000 clones, of which around nine tenths are seen a single time; under 25% belongs to the top ten. The specimen sequenced was PBMCs. These TCRs come from a man younger than 30 in good health and CMV-seropositive.

The J gene is TRBJ1-1, the V gene TRBV7-3; 9 bases line up with TRBD1. The CDR3 loop spans 15 amino acids. Germline V CDR1 and CDR2: SGHTA, FQGTGA. Trimming cost V 5 bases and J 2 bases; bases outside gene matches: 6. The CDR3 bases are TGTGCCAGCAGCCCGGACAGGGGTTCTAACACTGAAGCTTTCTTT. Amino acid sequence: CASSPDRGSNTEAFF.

This chain uses TRBV27 with TRBJ1-2; D is undetermined. The V and J ends lost 7 bases and 4 bases respectively, with 19 bases between them. The CDR3 covers 15 residues. In germline, CDR1 is MNHEY, CDR2 SMNVEV (reference sequence). The CDR3 nucleotides read TGTGCCAGCAACTTCATTGGCGGCTACCTCTATGGCTACACCTTC. This translates into CASNFIGGYLYGYTF.

V usage is TRBV13 and J usage is TRBJ2-1, with D possibly matching TRBD2 (5 bases). Trimming took off 5 bases at V and 0 bases at J, with 20 bases between the two ends. The CDR3 runs 18 residues. Looked up from germline, CDR1 is PRHDT and CDR2 is FYEKMQ (reference sequence). The chain's CDR3 is CASSMRYSDSNSYNEQFF. CDR3 bases: TGTGCCAGCAGCATGCGGTATTCGGACTCCAACTCCTACAATGAGCAGTTCTTC.

This chain connects TRBV7-9 to TRBJ2-1; 9 bases are shared with TRBD2. There are 17 residues in the CDR3. J lost 7 bases, V lost 5 bases, and 15 bases had no gene match. CDR1 and CDR2 (germline): SEHNR, FQNEAQ (reference sequence). The CDR3 nucleotides read TGTGCCAGCAGCCCGACCCGCCATAGCGGGGGAACAAATGAGCAGTTCTTC. Translated: CASSPTRHSGGTNEQFF.

To note about this clone: Within the sample, other DNA sequences also encode this same CDR3. The chain recombines TRBV2 with TRBJ2-5; the match to TRBD1 covers 10 bases. Germline loops: CDR1 SNHLY, CDR2 FYNNEI. This CDR3 is built from 14 residues. J was trimmed by 4 bases and V by 6 bases; bases with no gene match: 5. CDR3: CASSRTGGRETQYF. Written as DNA, the CDR3 is TGTGCCAGCAGCCGGACAGGGGGGCGAGAGACCCAGTACTTC.

The table lists this clone with a count of one. J is TRBJ2-1 and V is TRBV10-3, with TRBD2 matching 9 bases. This CDR3 has 15 residues. Trimming cost V 0 bases and J 6 bases; bases outside gene matches: 3. Per the germline V gene, CDR1 is ENHRY and CDR2 is SYGVKD. The CDR3 bases are TGTGCCATCAGTGAGTCGACTAGCGGAGGCAATGAGCAGTTCTTC. Translating it yields CAISESTSGGNEQFF.

The CDR3 region is CASSLVVSTDTQYF. CDR3 DNA: TGCGCCAGCAGCTTGGTAGTCAGCACAGATACGCAGTATTTT. The V gene is TRBV5-1, the J gene TRBJ2-3; D gene uncertain. The CDR3 covers 14 residues. The germline V gene encodes CDR1 SGHRS and CDR2 YFSETQ. V lost 0 bases and J lost 0, with 5 bases in between. Variable domain in full (rest from reference TRBV5-1 and TRBJ2-3): KAGVTQTPRYLIKTRGQQVTLSCSPISGHRSVSWYQQTPGQGLQFLFEYFSETQRNKGNFPGRFSGRQFSNSRSEMNVSTLELGDSALYLCASSLVVSTDTQYFGPGTRLTVL.

The V call is TRBV6-1, the J call TRBJ1-5; 8 positions agree with TRBD1. Germline V gives CDR1 MNHNS, CDR2 SASEGT. This CDR3 spans 14 amino acids. Trimming took 7 bases from V and 7 from J; bases not matched to a gene: 9. The CDR3 bases are TGTGCCAGCACTAAAGGACAGGGAGGACAGCCCCAGCATTTT. Residues: CASTKGQGGQPQHF.

The CDR3 loop reads CASSQLQGGFMNTEAFF. DNA for the CDR3: TGCGCCAGCAGCCAATTACAGGGGGGTTTCATGAACACTGAAGCTTTCTTT. The chain joins TRBV4-3 to TRBJ1-1; 8 bases match TRBD1. The length of the CDR3 is 17 residues. CDR1 LGHNA and CDR2 YSLEER come from the germline V gene. V dropped 2 bases and J dropped 0; count of bases not matched to a gene: 8.